The 24 T cell receptor beta chains in this list originate from one sample, sequenced in a study of blood T cells in healthy people across ages. Primers used in a second PCR of roughly 7 to 11 cycles were a sample-barcoded 5' primer and a J-beta primer mix. Each CDR3 protein gets one entry after TCRdb re-called the 5' RACE reads with MiXCR. The data show 1.5 million to 2 million distinct CDR3 sequences, roughly 49% seen once. The sample was blood. The receptor source for this set is a middle-aged woman in good health.

This clonotype turned up a few times. In DNA form, the CDR3 reads TGTGCCAGCAGGGGTTCTAACTATGGCTACACCTTC. This gives the protein CASRGSNYGYTF. The V and J genes are TRBV28 and TRBJ1-2, with unresolved D. The CDR3 extends over 12 amino acids. Germline V gives CDR1 MDHEN, CDR2 SYDVKM. Trimming shortened V by 6 bases and J by 0 bases, and 5 bases separated the two germline ends.

This clonotype was seen a handful of times. The chain recombines TRBV4-1 with TRBJ2-4; D is perhaps TRBD1 (5 bases). V dropped 0 bases and J dropped 0 bases, with 6 bases sitting between them. Germline V gene lookup returns CDR1 MGHRA and CDR2 YSYEKL. This CDR3 is 15 amino acids long. The CDR3 sequence is CASSQDRVAKNIQYF. CDR3 coding DNA: TGCGCCAGCAGCCAAGACAGGGTAGCCAAAAACATTCAGTACTTC.

The rearrangement joins TRBV15 to TRBJ2-7; TRBD1 might be the D (5 bases). CDR1 and CDR2 (germline): LNHNV, YYDKDF (reference sequence). CDR3 length: 14 residues. Trimming pared 1 base from V and 5 bases from J, leaving 12 bases between. CDR3 amino acids: CATSRVDAGNEQYF. DNA for the CDR3: TGTGCCACCAGCAGAGTCGACGCAGGGAACGAGCAGTACTTC.

The J gene is TRBJ2-5, the V gene TRBV5-5; a weak D match, TRBD2 (6 bases). The DNA matches TRBJ2-7 better at its end, which makes the J call doubtful. The CDR3 length is 16 residues. The germline V gene encodes CDR1 SGHKS and CDR2 YYEKEE (reference sequence). CDR3 sequence reads: CASSPRETPYHYEQYF. The CDR3 nucleotides read TGTGCCAGCAGCCCCCGGGAGACTCCATATCACTACGAGCAGTACTTC.

V usage is TRBV28 and J usage is TRBJ2-7; TRBD2 matches 8 bases. The trim removed 3 bases at V and 2 bases at J, leaving 9 bases unmatched. CDR3 size: 16 residues. The germline V gene has CDR1 MDHEN and CDR2 SYDVKM. The DNA for the CDR3 is TGTGCCAGCAGTTTTGGATTAGCGGGGCGTACCTACGAGCAGTACTTC. The encoded protein is CASSFGLAGRTYEQYF.

The V gene is TRBV6-5, the J gene TRBJ2-4, with 8 bases aligning to TRBD1. Trimming took 6 bases from V and 5 from J; bases not matched to a gene: 3. Germline CDR1 and CDR2: MNHEY and SVGAGI. The CDR3 covers 13 residues. CDR3 sequence: CASRIQGENIQYF. The DNA for the CDR3 is TGTGCCAGCAGGATACAGGGGGAAAACATTCAGTACTTC.

This clonotype was found a few times. V and J are TRBV20-1 and TRBJ2-7; 10 bases align to TRBD1. The germline CDR1 and CDR2 sequences are DFQATT and SNEGSKA (reference sequence). The CDR3 runs 14 residues. With V trimmed by 6 bases and J by 6 bases, 11 bases remained unmatched. In nucleotides, the CDR3 is TGCAGTGCAAGATCGACAGGGGGCTCTACCGAGCAGTACTTC. Amino acids: CSARSTGGSTEQYF.

The chain is built from TRBV5-6 and TRBJ1-2, with D possibly matching TRBD1 (6 bases). The CDR3 is 16 amino acids. Deletions cut 5 bases from V and 3 bases from J, with 20 bases between. In germline, CDR1 is SGHDT, CDR2 YYEEEE. The CDR3 region is CASSTWDTRLYYGYTF. CDR3 nucleotides: TGTGCCAGCAGTACCTGGGACACTCGTTTGTACTATGGCTACACCTTC.

Ten or more counts support this clonotype. The rearrangement links TRBV20-1 to TRBJ2-7, with D maybe TRBD1 (6 bases). This CDR3 spans 14 amino acids. V was pared by 6 bases and J by 0 bases, with 15 bases between. The germline V gene encodes CDR1 DFQATT and CDR2 SNEGSKA (reference sequence). The CDR3, as DNA: TGCAGTGCCCCCCCCCAGGGGCCCTCCTACGAGCAGTACTTC. Its protein is CSAPPQGPSYEQYF.

The chain has TRBV6-2 or TRBV6-3 and TRBJ2-1, with TRBD1 matching 8 bases. The CDR3 has 15 amino acids. After removal of 6 bases from V and 6 bases from J, the junction contained 10 bases not matched to a gene. The germline CDR1 and CDR2 sequences are MNHEY and SVGEGT. CDR3 nucleotide sequence: TGTGCCAGCAGCTACGGGACAGGACATTCCAATGAGCAGTTCTTC. Its translation is CASSYGTGHSNEQFF.

The gene calls are TRBV7-9 and TRBJ2-5; tentatively, D is TRBD1 or TRBD2 (5 bases each). The CDR3 sequence is 15 residues long. The V and J ends lost 6 bases and 4 bases respectively, with 18 bases between them. Germline CDR1 and CDR2: SEHNR and FQNEAQ (reference sequence). CDR3 bases: TGTGCCAGCAGTAGGGACCCTCCTCGAAGAGAGACCCAGTACTTC. This encodes CASSRDPPRRETQYF.

The CDR3 sequence: CASSKQTGTQETQYF. The CDR3 region has the DNA TGTGCCAGCAGCAAACAGACAGGAACACAAGAGACCCAGTACTTC. The chain combines TRBV7-9 with TRBJ2-5; D might be TRBD1 (6 bases). CDR1 and CDR2 (germline): SEHNR, FQNEAQ (reference sequence). The CDR3 is made up of 15 amino acids. V was shortened by 5 bases and J by 2 bases, with 15 bases between the two germline ends.

The chain links TRBV4-3 to TRBJ2-1, with D perhaps assigned TRBD1 or TRBD2 (7 bases each). Deletions cut 0 bases from V and 2 bases from J, with 14 bases between. Germline V gene data show CDR1 as LGHNA and CDR2 as YSLEER. The CDR3 has 17 residues. CDR3 sequence reads: CASSQDVRGGTYNEQFF. The CDR3 DNA reads as TGCGCCAGCAGCCAAGATGTCAGGGGGGGTACCTACAATGAGCAGTTCTTC.

The gene calls are TRBV9 and TRBJ2-5; TRBD2 is a possible D gene (5 bases). The germline V gene encodes CDR1 SGDLS and CDR2 YYNGEE. Trimming stripped 0 bases from V and 5 bases from J, with 11 bases between. This CDR3 comprises 14 residues. The CDR3 loop is CASSVGEPGETQYF. The CDR3 DNA is TGTGCCAGCAGCGTAGGGGAACCGGGGGAGACCCAGTACTTC.

Comments on this clonotype: An end of the junction differs from the germline gene, which may be a read error. The V call is TRBV20-1, the J call TRBJ1-4; D uncertain. The CDR3 totals 14 residues. CDR1 and CDR2 from the germline V gene are DFQATT and SNEGSKA (reference sequence). The DNA for the CDR3 is TGCAGTGCTATTGATCCAGCCCTTAATGAGAAACTGTTTTTT. It codes for CSAIDPALNEKLFF.

The chain couples TRBV6-2 or TRBV6-3 to TRBJ2-4, with D unclear. CDR3 length: 14 residues. The ends were cut back, 0 bases at V and 1 base at J, with 4 bases in the middle. Germline values: CDR1 MNHEY, CDR2 SVGEGT. The CDR3 here is CASSYSTAKNIQYF. The DNA of the CDR3 is TGTGCCAGCAGTTACTCGACTGCCAAAAACATTCAGTACTTC.

This chain uses TRBV12-3 or TRBV12-4 with TRBJ2-1; possibly TRBD1 for D (6 bases). The CDR3 loop spans 16 amino acids. V lost 7 bases and J lost 2, with 18 bases in between. The CDR3 nucleotides read TGTGCCAGCACCCGGGCAGGGGCAGCAACCTACAATGAGCAGTTCTTC. Protein product: CASTRAGAATYNEQFF.

The chain carries TRBV4-2 and TRBJ1-6; TRBD1 might be the D (6 bases). The CDR3 covers 22 residues. The V end was cut by 1 base, the J end by 1 base, with 26 bases between. The V gene's germline CDR1 is LGHNA and CDR2 YNFKEQ. The CDR3 loop is CASSQVNSVSLGGSSYNSPLHF. DNA for the CDR3: TGTGCCAGCAGCCAAGTTAACTCCGTGTCGTTGGGGGGCTCGTCCTATAATTCACCCCTCCACTTT.

The V call is TRBV7-3, the J call TRBJ2-5, with TRBD1 matching over 8 bases. V lost 5 bases, J lost 2 bases, and 7 bases stayed unmatched. Germline V gives CDR1 SGHTA, CDR2 FQGTGA. The CDR3 runs to 15 residues. CDR3 residues: CASSNRGDRQETQYF. The CDR3 region has the DNA TGTGCCAGCAGCAACAGGGGGGACAGACAAGAGACCCAGTACTTC.

V usage is TRBV28 and J usage is TRBJ1-5, with 8 bases identical to TRBD1. The length of the CDR3 is 16 residues. V lost 4 bases to trimming and J lost 5 bases; unmatched junction nucleotides: 10. Germline CDR1 MDHEN, CDR2 SYDVKM. CDR3 amino acids: CASSWTGGRGHQPQHF. CDR3 coding DNA: TGTGCCAGCAGTTGGACGGGGGGCAGGGGGCATCAGCCCCAGCATTTT.

As regards this clonotype: The junction departs from germline at one end; a sequencing error may be responsible. V usage is TRBV6-2 or TRBV6-3 and J usage is TRBJ2-5; 12 nucleotides match TRBD2. The CDR3 sequence is 17 residues long. The V gene's germline CDR1 is MNHEY and CDR2 SVGEGT. CDR3 coding DNA: TGTGCCAGCCGTTCCGACGGACTAGCGGGGTACCAAGAGACCCGGTACTTC. Translated, it gives CASRSDGLAGYQETRYF.

The rearrangement links TRBV20-1 to TRBJ1-2, with D unresolved. The V end was cut by 4 bases, the J end by 3 bases, with 15 bases between. The length of the CDR3 is 14 residues. Germline V gives CDR1 DFQATT, CDR2 SNEGSKA (reference sequence). As DNA, the CDR3 is TGCAGTGCTAAAGCTGGATCGGCGGACTATGGCTACACCTTC. Protein: CSAKAGSADYGYTF.

V gene TRBV11-2 combines with J gene TRBJ2-1; D gene unclear. There are 12 residues in the CDR3. The germline gives CDR1 SGHAT, CDR2 FQNNGV. V dropped 2 bases and J dropped 15 bases, with 14 bases sitting between them. CDR3 loop: CASSLFLDNAFF. In nucleotides, the CDR3 is TGTGCCAGCAGCTTATTTCTAGACAATGCGTTCTTC.

This clonotype was recorded at least ten times. J is TRBJ2-5 and V is TRBV14; D perhaps matches TRBD2 (5 bases). The end of the DNA fits TRBJ2-7 better, so the J call may be wrong. Germline-derived CDR1 and CDR2 are SGHDN and FVKESK. The CDR3 has 13 amino acids. The CDR3 nucleotides read TGTGCCAGCAGTCGACCACTAGGCCGCGAGCAGTACTTC. It is translated as CASSRPLGREQYF.